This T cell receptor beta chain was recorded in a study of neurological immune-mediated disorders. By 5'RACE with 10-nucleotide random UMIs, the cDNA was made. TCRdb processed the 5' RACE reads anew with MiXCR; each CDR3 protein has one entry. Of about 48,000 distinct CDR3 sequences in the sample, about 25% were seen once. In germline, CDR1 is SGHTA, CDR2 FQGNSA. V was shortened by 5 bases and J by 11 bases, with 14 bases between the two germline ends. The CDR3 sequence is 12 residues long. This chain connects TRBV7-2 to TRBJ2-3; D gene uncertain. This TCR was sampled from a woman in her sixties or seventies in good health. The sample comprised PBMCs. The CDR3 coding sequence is TGTGCCAGCAGCGAAGCCAGGAATGTGCAGTATTTT. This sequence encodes CASSEARNVQYF.